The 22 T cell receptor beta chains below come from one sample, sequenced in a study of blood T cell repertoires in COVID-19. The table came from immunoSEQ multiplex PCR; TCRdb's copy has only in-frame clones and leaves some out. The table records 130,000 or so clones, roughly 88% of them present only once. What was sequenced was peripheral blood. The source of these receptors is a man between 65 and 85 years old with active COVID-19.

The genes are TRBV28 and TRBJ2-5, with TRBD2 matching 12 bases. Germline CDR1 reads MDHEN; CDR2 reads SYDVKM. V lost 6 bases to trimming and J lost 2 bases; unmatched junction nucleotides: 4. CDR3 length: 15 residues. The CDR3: CASSIGTSGQETQYF. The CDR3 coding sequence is TGTGCCAGCAGCATAGGGACTAGCGGGCAAGAGACCCAGTACTTC.

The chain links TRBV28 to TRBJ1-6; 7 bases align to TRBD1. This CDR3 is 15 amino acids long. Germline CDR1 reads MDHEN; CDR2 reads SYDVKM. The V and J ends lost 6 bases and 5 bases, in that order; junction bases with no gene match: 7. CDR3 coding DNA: TGTGCCAGCAGACCAAGGACAGGCAATAATTCACCCCTCCACTTT. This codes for CASRPRTGNNSPLHF.

The CDR3 nucleotides are TGTGCCAGCAGCTTGGCCGGGATGGGCTACGAGCAGTACTTC. Translating it yields CASSLAGMGYEQYF. This chain uses TRBV5-5 with TRBJ2-7, with D perhaps TRBD2 (5 bases). Per the germline V gene, CDR1 is SGHKS and CDR2 is YYEKEE (reference sequence). This CDR3 has 14 amino acids. The V end lost 0 bases, the J end lost 3 bases, and 10 bases lay between the germline ends. The variable domain in full, completed from reference TRBV5-5 and TRBJ2-7, reads DAGVTQSPTHLIKTRGQQVTLRCSPISGHKSVSWYQQVLGQGPQFIFQYYEKEERGRGNFPDRFSARQFPNYSSELNVNALLLGDSALYLCASSLAGMGYEQYFGPGTRLTVT.

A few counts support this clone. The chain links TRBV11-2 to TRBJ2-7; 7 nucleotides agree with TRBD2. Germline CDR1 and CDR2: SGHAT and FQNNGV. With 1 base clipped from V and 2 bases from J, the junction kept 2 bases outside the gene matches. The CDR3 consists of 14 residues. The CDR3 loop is CASSLGLAPYEQYF. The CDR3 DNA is TGTGCCAGCAGCTTAGGACTAGCCCCCTACGAGCAGTACTTC.

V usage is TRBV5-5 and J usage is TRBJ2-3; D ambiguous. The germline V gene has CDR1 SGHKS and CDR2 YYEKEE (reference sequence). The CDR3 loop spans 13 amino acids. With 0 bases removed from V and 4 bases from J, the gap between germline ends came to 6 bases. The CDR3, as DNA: TGTGCCAGCAGCTTGGGTATAGCAGATACGCAGTATTTT. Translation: CASSLGIADTQYF. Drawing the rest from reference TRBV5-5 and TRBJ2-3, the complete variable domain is DAGVTQSPTHLIKTRGQQVTLRCSPISGHKSVSWYQQVLGQGPQFIFQYYEKEERGRGNFPDRFSARQFPNYSSELNVNALLLGDSALYLCASSLGIADTQYFGPGTRLTVL.

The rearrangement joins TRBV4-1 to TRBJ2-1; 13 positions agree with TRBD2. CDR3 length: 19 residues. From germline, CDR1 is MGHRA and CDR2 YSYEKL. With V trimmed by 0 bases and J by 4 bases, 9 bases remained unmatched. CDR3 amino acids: CASSQEPGLAGAAYNEQFF. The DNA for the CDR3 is TGCGCCAGCAGCCAAGAACCCGGACTAGCGGGAGCGGCGTACAATGAGCAGTTCTTC.

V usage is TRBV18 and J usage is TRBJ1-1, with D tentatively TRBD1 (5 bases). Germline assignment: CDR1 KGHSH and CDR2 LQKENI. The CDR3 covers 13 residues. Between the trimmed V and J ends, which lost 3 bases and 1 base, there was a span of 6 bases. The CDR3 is CASSPGGNTEAFF. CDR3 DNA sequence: TGTGCCAGCTCACCGGGGGGGAACACTGAAGCTTTCTTT.

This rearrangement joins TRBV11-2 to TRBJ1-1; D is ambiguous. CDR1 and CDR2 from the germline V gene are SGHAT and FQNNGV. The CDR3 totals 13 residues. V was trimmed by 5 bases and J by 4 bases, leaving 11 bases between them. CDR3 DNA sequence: TGTGCCAGCAGCATACCCCCGGGCACTGAAGCTTTCTTT. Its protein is CASSIPPGTEAFF.

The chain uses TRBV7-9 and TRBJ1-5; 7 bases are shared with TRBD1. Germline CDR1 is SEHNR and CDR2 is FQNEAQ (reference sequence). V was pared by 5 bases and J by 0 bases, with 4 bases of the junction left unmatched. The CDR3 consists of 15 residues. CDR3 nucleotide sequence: TGTGCCAGCAGCCCGGGACAGATTAGCAATCAGCCCCAGCATTTT. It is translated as CASSPGQISNQPQHF.

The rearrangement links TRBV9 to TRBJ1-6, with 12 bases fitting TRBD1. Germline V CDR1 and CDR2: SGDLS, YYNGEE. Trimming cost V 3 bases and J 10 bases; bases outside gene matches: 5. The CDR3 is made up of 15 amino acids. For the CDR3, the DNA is TGTGCCAGCAGCGCGGGGGGACAGGGGGCCTCACCCCTCCACTTT. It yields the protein CASSAGGQGASPLHF.

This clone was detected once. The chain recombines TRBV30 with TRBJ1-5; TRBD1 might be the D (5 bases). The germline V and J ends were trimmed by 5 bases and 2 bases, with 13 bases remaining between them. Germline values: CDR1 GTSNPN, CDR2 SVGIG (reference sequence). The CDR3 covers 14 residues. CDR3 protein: CAWRPPRGNQPQHF. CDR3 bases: TGTGCCTGGCGGCCCCCCAGGGGCAATCAGCCCCAGCATTTT.

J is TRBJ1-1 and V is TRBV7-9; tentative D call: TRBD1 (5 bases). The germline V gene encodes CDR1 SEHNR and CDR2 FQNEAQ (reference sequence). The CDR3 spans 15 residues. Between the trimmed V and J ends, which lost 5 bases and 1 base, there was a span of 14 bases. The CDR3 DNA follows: TGTGCCAGCAGCATCCGGACACTGGAGAACACTGAAGCTTTCTTT. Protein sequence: CASSIRTLENTEAFF. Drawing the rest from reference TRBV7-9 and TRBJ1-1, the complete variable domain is DTGVSQNPRHKITKRGQNVTFRCDPISEHNRLYWYRQTLGQGPEFLTYFQNEAQLEKSRLLSDRFSAERPKGSFSTLEIQRTEQGDSAMYLCASSIRTLENTEAFFGQGTRLTVV.

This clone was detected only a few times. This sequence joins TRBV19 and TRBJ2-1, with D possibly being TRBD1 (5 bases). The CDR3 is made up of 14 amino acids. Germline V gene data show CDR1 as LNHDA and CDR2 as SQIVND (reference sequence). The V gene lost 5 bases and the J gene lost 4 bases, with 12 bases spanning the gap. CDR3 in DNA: TGTGCCAGTAGTCTGGACAACGCTTACAATGAGCAGTTCTTC. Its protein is CASSLDNAYNEQFF.

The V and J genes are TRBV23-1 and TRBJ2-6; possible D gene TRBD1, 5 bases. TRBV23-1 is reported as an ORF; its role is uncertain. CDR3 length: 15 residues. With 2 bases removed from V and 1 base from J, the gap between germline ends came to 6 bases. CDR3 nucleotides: TGCGCCAGCAGTCAACACAGGTCTGGGGCCAACGTCCTGACTTTC. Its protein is CASSQHRSGANVLTF.

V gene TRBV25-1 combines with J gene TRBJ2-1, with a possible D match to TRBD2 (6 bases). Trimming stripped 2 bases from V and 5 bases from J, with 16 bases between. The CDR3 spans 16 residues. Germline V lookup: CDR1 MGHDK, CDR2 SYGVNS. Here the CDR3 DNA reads TGTGCCAGCAGTGAAACCGCGGGAAACAGGCACAATGAGCAGTTCTTC. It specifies CASSETAGNRHNEQFF.

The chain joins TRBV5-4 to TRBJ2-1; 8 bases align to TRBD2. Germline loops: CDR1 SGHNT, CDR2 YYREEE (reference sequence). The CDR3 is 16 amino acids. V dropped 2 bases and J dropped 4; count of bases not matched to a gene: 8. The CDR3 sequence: CASSLSLAVGYNEQFF. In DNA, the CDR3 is TGTGCCAGCAGCTTATCACTAGCGGTGGGGTACAATGAGCAGTTCTTC.

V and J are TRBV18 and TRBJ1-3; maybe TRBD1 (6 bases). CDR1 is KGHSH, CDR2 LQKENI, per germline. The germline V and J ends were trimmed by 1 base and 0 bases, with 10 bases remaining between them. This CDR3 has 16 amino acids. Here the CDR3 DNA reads TGTGCCAGCTCACCACGACAGGTCGACTCTGGAAACACCATATATTTT. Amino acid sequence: CASSPRQVDSGNTIYF. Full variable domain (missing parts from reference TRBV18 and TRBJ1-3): NAGVMQNPRHLVRRRGQEARLRCSPMKGHSHVYWYRQLPEEGLKFMVYLQKENIIDESGMPKERFSAEFPKEGPSILRIQQVVRGDSAAYFCASSPRQVDSGNTIYFGEGSWLTVV.

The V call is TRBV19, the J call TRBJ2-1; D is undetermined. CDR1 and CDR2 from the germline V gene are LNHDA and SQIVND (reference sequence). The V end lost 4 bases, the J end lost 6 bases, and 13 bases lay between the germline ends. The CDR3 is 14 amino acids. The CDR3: CASSTYARRNEQFF. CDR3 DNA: TGTGCCAGTAGTACTTATGCTAGGCGCAATGAGCAGTTCTTC.

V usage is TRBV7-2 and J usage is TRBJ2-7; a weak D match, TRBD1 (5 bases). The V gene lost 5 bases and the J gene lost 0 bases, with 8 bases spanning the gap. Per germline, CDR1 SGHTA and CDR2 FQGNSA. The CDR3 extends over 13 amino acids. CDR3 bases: TGTGCCAGCAGCCAGGACAACTCCTACGAGCAGTACTTC. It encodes CASSQDNSYEQYF.

The DNA of the CDR3 is TGCGCCAGCACCGTGGGACAGCCGCAAGAGACCCAGTACTTC. Translation gives CASTVGQPQETQYF. The genes are TRBV23-1 and TRBJ2-5; 7 nucleotides align to TRBD1. TRBV23-1 is an ORF; its function is uncertain. J lost 2 bases, V lost 7 bases, and 7 bases had no gene match. This CDR3 is 14 amino acids long.

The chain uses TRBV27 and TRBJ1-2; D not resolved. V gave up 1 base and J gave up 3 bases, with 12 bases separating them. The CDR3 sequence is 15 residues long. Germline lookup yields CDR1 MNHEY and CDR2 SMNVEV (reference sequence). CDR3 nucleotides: TGTGCCAGCAGTTTATTGCCCCCCGGTGACTATGGCTACACCTTC. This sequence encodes CASSLLPPGDYGYTF.

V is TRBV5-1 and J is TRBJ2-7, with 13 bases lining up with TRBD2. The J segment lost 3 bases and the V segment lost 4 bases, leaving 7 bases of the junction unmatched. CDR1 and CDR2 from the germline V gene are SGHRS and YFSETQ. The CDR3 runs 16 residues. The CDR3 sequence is CASSLGLAGDGYEQYF. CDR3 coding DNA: TGCGCCAGCAGCCTAGGACTAGCGGGAGATGGCTACGAGCAGTACTTC.